The next 18 T cell receptor beta chains were all read from a single sample in a study of PD-L1 blockade in urothelial cancer. Produced via immunoSEQ multiplex PCR; TCRdb's table is partial and in-frame only. The sample holds around 21,000 clones; approximately 80% are singletons and the top ten take over 1.5%. Time point reported: peripheral blood 6 weeks after treatment start. This specimen consisted of PBMCs, obtained around atezolizumab (anti-PD-L1) treatment. The origin of the receptors is a middle-aged man with urothelial cancer.

The chain has TRBV5-4 and TRBJ2-1; tentative D call: TRBD1 (6 bases). The length of the CDR3 is 13 residues. CDR1 is SGHNT, CDR2 YYREEE, per germline (reference sequence). Trimming shortened V by 5 bases and J by 2 bases, and 8 bases separated the two germline ends. The DNA of the CDR3 is TGTGCCAGCAGACGGGACACCTACAATGAGCAGTTCTTC. This codes for CASRRDTYNEQFF.

The V gene is TRBV19, the J gene TRBJ1-2; TRBD1 matches at 7 bases. This CDR3 contains 15 residues. Germline values: CDR1 LNHDA, CDR2 SQIVND (reference sequence). V was clipped by 3 bases and J by 8 bases; unmatched bases: 12. The DNA for the CDR3 is TGTGCCAGTAGTATTACCAGGGGGAATCGTATAGGCTACACCTTC. Its protein product is CASSITRGNRIGYTF.

CDR3 in DNA: TGTGCCAGCAGCTTAAAGGGGGAGAAAGAAAAACTGTTTTTT. Translating gives CASSLKGEKEKLFF. The chain couples TRBV7-9 to TRBJ1-4; a weak D match, TRBD1 (6 bases). The CDR3 has 14 amino acids. V was shortened by 2 bases and J by 8 bases, with 12 bases between the two germline ends. Germline V gene data show CDR1 as SEHNR and CDR2 as FQNEAQ (reference sequence).

V and J are TRBV5-1 and TRBJ2-1; the D gene is possibly TRBD2 (6 bases). CDR3 length equals 15 residues. The germline V gene has CDR1 SGHRS and CDR2 YFSETQ. Trimming cost V 0 bases and J 3 bases, with 10 bases left between them. This CDR3 is CASSLAGGVYNEQFF. The CDR3 coding sequence is TGCGCCAGCAGCTTGGCCGGGGGTGTCTACAATGAGCAGTTCTTC.

The V gene is TRBV11-2, the J gene TRBJ2-5, with TRBD2 matching 10 bases. The V segment lost 1 base and the J segment 2 bases; nucleotides outside the gene matches: 1. This CDR3 comprises 15 residues. The germline V gene has CDR1 SGHAT and CDR2 FQNNGV. CDR3 coding DNA: TGTGCCAGCAGCTTAGGGACTAGCGGACAAGAGACCCAGTACTTC. Protein product: CASSLGTSGQETQYF.

The CDR3 loop is CASRQGRGNQPQHF. CDR3 in DNA: TGTGCCAGCAGACAGGGAAGAGGCAATCAGCCCCAGCATTTT. The chain couples TRBV6-1 to TRBJ1-5; TRBD1 is a possible D gene (6 bases). Germline V lookup: CDR1 MNHNS, CDR2 SASEGT. The V and J ends lost 6 bases and 2 bases respectively, with 11 bases between them. The CDR3 extends over 14 amino acids.

This chain links TRBV6-4 with TRBJ1-2; 8 bases fit TRBD1. Germline lookup yields CDR1 MRHNA and CDR2 SNTAGT. The CDR3 contains 14 residues. V gave up 2 bases and J gave up 8 bases; unmatched junction bases: 7. CDR3 in DNA: TGTGCCAGCAGTGACCTGACAGGGGAAGAAGGCTACACCTTC. Amino acid sequence: CASSDLTGEEGYTF.

This rearrangement joins TRBV18 to TRBJ2-2; tentative D call: TRBD2 (5 bases). The germline V gene encodes CDR1 KGHSH and CDR2 LQKENI. Trimming stripped 6 bases from V and 6 bases from J, with 14 bases between. This CDR3 has 14 residues. The CDR3 DNA is TGTGCCAGCTCCCGGGATCAGAATGCCGGGGAGCTGTTTTTT. Protein: CASSRDQNAGELFF.

The chain has TRBV7-9 and TRBJ1-1; the match to TRBD1 covers 8 bases. The germline gives CDR1 SEHNR, CDR2 FQNEAQ (reference sequence). The CDR3 is made up of 15 amino acids. V was clipped by 5 bases and J by 0 bases; unmatched bases: 5. Written as DNA, the CDR3 is TGTGCCAGCAGCCGACAGGGGAACATGAACACTGAAGCTTTCTTT. Translation gives CASSRQGNMNTEAFF.

The V and J genes are TRBV5-1 and TRBJ2-1, with 11 bases lining up with TRBD2. V was pared by 5 bases and J by 1 base, with 5 bases of the junction left unmatched. The germline CDR1 and CDR2 sequences are SGHRS and YFSETQ. This CDR3 has 16 amino acids. CDR3 protein: CASSIGTSGSYNEQFF. In nucleotides, the CDR3 is TGCGCCAGCAGTATCGGGACTAGCGGTTCCTACAATGAGCAGTTCTTC.

This chain links TRBV18 with TRBJ1-1, with 7 bases matching TRBD1. Trimming took 3 bases from V and 5 from J; bases not matched to a gene: 6. CDR3 length equals 14 residues. Germline V gene lookup returns CDR1 KGHSH and CDR2 LQKENI. CDR3 sequence reads: CASSPTGMDTEAFF. DNA for the CDR3: TGTGCCAGCTCACCGACAGGGATGGATACTGAAGCTTTCTTT. Combining the CDR3 with reference TRBV18 and TRBJ1-1 gives the whole variable domain NAGVMQNPRHLVRRRGQEARLRCSPMKGHSHVYWYRQLPEEGLKFMVYLQKENIIDESGMPKERFSAEFPKEGPSILRIQQVVRGDSAAYFCASSPTGMDTEAFFGQGTRLTVV.

V is TRBV5-1 and J is TRBJ2-1; 7 nucleotides match TRBD2. The ends lost 5 bases at V and 4 bases at J; junction bases unmatched: 6. The CDR3 runs 14 residues. Germline assignment: CDR1 SGHRS and CDR2 YFSETQ. CDR3 in amino acids: CASRMGLPYNEQFF. Written as DNA, the CDR3 is TGCGCCAGCAGAATGGGACTACCTTACAATGAGCAGTTCTTC. Full variable domain (outside the CDR3, taken from reference TRBV5-1 and TRBJ2-1): KAGVTQTPRYLIKTRGQQVTLSCSPISGHRSVSWYQQTPGQGLQFLFEYFSETQRNKGNFPGRFSGRQFSNSRSEMNVSTLELGDSALYLCASRMGLPYNEQFFGPGTRLTVL.

This sequence joins TRBV4-1 and TRBJ2-2, with 15 positions matching TRBD2. The germline gives CDR1 MGHRA, CDR2 YSYEKL. V shed 3 bases and J 0 bases; nucleotides not matched to a gene: 8. There are 20 residues in the CDR3. The CDR3 loop reads CASSQKTGLAGGTNTGELFF. The CDR3 bases are TGCGCCAGCAGCCAGAAGACGGGACTAGCGGGAGGAACGAACACCGGGGAGCTGTTTTTT.

The J gene is TRBJ1-6, the V gene TRBV7-9; D is possibly TRBD1 (5 bases). The CDR3 runs to 15 residues. CDR1 is SEHNR, CDR2 FQNEAQ, per germline (reference sequence). V shed 1 base and J shed 9 bases, with 13 bases lying between them. This chain's CDR3 is CASSLGQSGGSPLHF. The CDR3 nucleotides read TGTGCCAGCAGCTTAGGACAGTCCGGGGGTTCACCCCTCCACTTT. Drawing the rest from reference TRBV7-9 and TRBJ1-6, the complete variable domain is DTGVSQNPRHKITKRGQNVTFRCDPISEHNRLYWYRQTLGQGPEFLTYFQNEAQLEKSRLLSDRFSAERPKGSFSTLEIQRTEQGDSAMYLCASSLGQSGGSPLHFGNGTRLTVT.

This clone was seen more than once but under ten times. The chain combines TRBV30 with TRBJ2-5, with TRBD2 matching over 12 bases. With V trimmed by 2 bases and J by 4 bases, 2 bases remained unmatched. The germline gives CDR1 GTSNPN, CDR2 SVGIG (reference sequence). The CDR3 length is 14 residues. The CDR3 coding sequence is TGTGCCTGGAGTCTGGGACTAGCGGGAGAGACCCAGTACTTC. Translated, it gives CAWSLGLAGETQYF.

The gene calls are TRBV6-5 and TRBJ1-2, with a weak D call TRBD1 (6 bases). CDR1 and CDR2 (germline): MNHEY, SVGAGI. Trimming removed 2 bases from V and 4 bases from J, with 17 bases in between. CDR3 length: 16 residues. The CDR3 sequence: CASSYEGGATLYGYTF. The CDR3 nucleotides are TGTGCCAGCAGTTACGAGGGGGGGGCCACCCTCTATGGCTACACCTTC.

The gene calls are TRBV9 and TRBJ2-7; 9 nucleotides line up with TRBD2. Trimming at V came to 3 bases and at J to 4 bases, leaving 14 bases not matched to a gene. Looked up from germline, CDR1 is SGDLS and CDR2 is YYNGEE. CDR3 length: 17 amino acids. CDR3 nucleotide sequence: TGTGCCAGCAGCGCCAGCGGGGGGACTGGGGTGGGTTACGAGCAGTACTTC. It specifies CASSASGGTGVGYEQYF. Using reference TRBV9 and TRBJ2-7 for the parts outside the CDR3, the full variable domain is DSGVTQTPKHLITATGQRVTLRCSPRSGDLSVYWYQQSLDQGLQFLIQYYNGEERAKGNILERFSAQQFPDLHSELNLSSLELGDSALYFCASSASGGTGVGYEQYFGPGTRLTVT.

The CDR3 loop reads CAGGSGGTTDTQYF. The DNA for the CDR3 is TGTGCCGGGGGGAGCGGGGGCACCACAGATACGCAGTATTTT. The J gene is TRBJ2-3, the V gene TRBV2, with 8 positions matching TRBD2. V was pared by 11 bases and J by 2 bases, with 9 bases of the junction left unmatched. The CDR3 is 14 amino acids. Germline CDR1 is SNHLY and CDR2 is FYNNEI.